This note documents a single TCR beta chain sequence. No cognate antigen has been identified for it. No much larger clonotype is one base removed from it; base qualities were not supplied. The CDR3 spans 13 residues, from the cysteine through the phenylalanine. The DNA shown is the 39-base CDR3, in frame from base 1. From the germline V gene, CDR1 is SQVTM and CDR2 is ANQGSEA. Deletion took 3 bases off V and 8 bases off J, with a span of 13 bases between the germline ends. The entry originates in a study of T-cell reconstitution after alpha-beta-depleted transplantation in children listed by TCRdb under 2016. In the study overall: The study quantitatively tracked T-cell immune reconstitution after TCRalphabeta/CD19-depleted allogeneic hematopoietic cell transplantation in children using TCR repertoire profiling.

Library construction relied on PCR. The sequencer listed for this sample is Illumina HiSeq 2500. TCR libraries were prepared with molecular barcoding, using unique molecular identifiers to normalize TCRbeta repertoire quantification. TCRdb trimmed the raw reads at Q25, called clones with MiXCR and kept productive beta chains. Each CDR3 protein gets just one entry, which takes the most common genes and DNA from the rows behind it. Across this sample there are some 75,000 distinct CDR3 sequences, with about 6.7% seen only once. The ten top clones hold 2.5% of the sample. The rearranged segments are TRBV29-1 and TRBJ2-2; a weak D assignment points to TRBD1 (5 bases agree). This TCR was recovered from a human donor who donated a stem cell graft to a child with acute lymphoblastic leukemia. The sample in question was PBMCs from the stem cell graft donor, obtained from the stem cell graft. The nucleotide sequence is TGCAGCGTTGAGGAGACAGCCGGGGGGGAGCTGTTTTTT. Its protein reads: CSVEETAGGELFF.